The sequence of this TCR beta chain was determined in a study of T cell responses to AZD1222 COVID-19 vaccine. TCRdb's table, derived via immunoSEQ multiplex PCR, lists solely in-frame clones and lacks some. The sample holds 110,000 or so clones, roughly 90% seen once. This CDR3 is built from 12 residues. Germline lookup yields CDR1 MNHNY and CDR2 SVGAGI (reference sequence). V was clipped by 7 bases and J by 8 bases, with 14 bases between them. The TCR originated in an adult in good health. The chain has TRBV6-6 and TRBJ1-2; possible D gene TRBD1, 5 bases. This material consisted of peripheral blood, taken on day 0 of MenACWY control vaccination. CDR3 in DNA: TGTGCCAGCACCACGGGGGTTGAGGGCTACACCTTC. It is translated as CASTTGVEGYTF.